A selection of T cell receptor beta chains follows, all from one sample in a study of blood T cell repertoires in COVID-19. TCRdb's table, derived via immunoSEQ multiplex PCR, lists solely in-frame clones and lacks some. The profile shows 250,000 to 350,000 clones, roughly 86% of them singletons. The sample taken for sequencing was peripheral blood. The source of these receptors is a man aged 18 to 29 with active or convalescent COVID-19. Each CDR3 is given with its conserved first and last residue. The D gene is left open where the match is weak. The size entry is marked missing in some rows and otherwise reads once, few, many or a size class.

d_gene | abundance | j_gene | v_gene | CDR3nt | CDR3aa
NA | NA | TRBJ2-3 | TRBV7-2 | TGTGCCAGCAGCTTCTTTGCGGTAACTAGCACAGATACGCAGTATTTT | CASSFFAVTSTDTQYF
NA | NA | TRBJ2-5 | TRBV5-1 | TGCGCCAGCAGCTCAAGGTCGACGACTAGACAACAAGAGACCCAGTACTTC | CASSSRSTTRQQETQYF
NA | once | TRBJ2-2 | TRBV18 | TGTGCCAGCTCATCGTCAGGTCCCACCGGGGAGCTGTTTTTT | CASSSSGPTGELFF
NA | NA | TRBJ1-2 | TRBV14 | TGTGCCAGCAGCCAAAACAGTCCTAACTATGGCTACACCTTC | CASSQNSPNYGYTF
TRBD2 | once | TRBJ2-4 | TRBV4-1 | TGCGCCAGCAGCCAAGATCAACTAGCGGGAGAAGAGACCTTC | CASSQDQLAGEETF
NA | NA | TRBJ2-4 | TRBV18 | TGTGCCAGCTCACCATTCTTGGGCAGGGGCGAAGCCAAAAACATTCAGTACTTC | CASSPFLGRGEAKNIQYF
NA | NA | TRBJ2-2 | TRBV5-8 | TGTGCCAGCAGCTTGGCCTTAGGGGGCACCGGGGAGCTGTTTTTT | CASSLALGGTGELFF
TRBD1 | NA | TRBJ1-5 | TRBV4-2 | TGTGCCAGCAGCAGGGGGCGGGTTCAGCCCCAGCATTTT | CASSRGRVQPQHF
NA | NA | TRBJ2-5 | TRBV5-6 | TGTGCCAGCAGCGTCGGACAGTACGAGACCCAGTACTTC | CASSVGQYETQYF
TRBD1 | NA | TRBJ1-1 | TRBV9 | TGTGCCAGCAGCGTAGCTGGCAGGGGGTACCCGAACACTGAAGCTTTCTTT | CASSVAGRGYPNTEAFF
NA | NA | TRBJ2-7 | TRBV11-2 | TGTGCCAGCAGCTCCCCCCCTTCCTCCTACGAGCAGTACTTC | CASSSPPSSYEQYF
TRBD1 | NA | TRBJ2-1 | TRBV18 | TGTGCCAGCTCACCCGGGACAGGGGTCTACAATGAGCAGTTCTTC | CASSPGTGVYNEQFF
NA | NA | TRBJ2-1 | TRBV7-9 | TGTGCCAGCAGCCCGGAAGGGGTGACAGGCTACAATGAGCAGTTCTTC | CASSPEGVTGYNEQFF
NA | NA | TRBJ2-2 | TRBV9 | TGTGCCAGCAGCCCCGGTGAGGGGGACACCGGGGAGCTGTTTTTT | CASSPGEGDTGELFF
NA | NA | TRBJ1-5 | TRBV10-3 | TGTGCCATCAGTGACTTGGGTAGCCAGCCCCAGCATTTT | CAISDLGSQPQHF
TRBD1 | NA | TRBJ1-2 | TRBV7-9 | TGTGCCAGCAGCTTAGAGCAGACAGGGTTTCTTGGCTACACCTTC | CASSLEQTGFLGYTF
TRBD1 | once | TRBJ1-2 | TRBV5-6 | TGTGCCAGCAGCCGCGGACAGGGAGGAGTAAACTATGGCTACACCTTC | CASSRGQGGVNYGYTF
NA | NA | TRBJ1-1 | TRBV7-9 | TGTGCCAGCAGCCAGGCAGGGGACACTGAAGCTTTCTTT | CASSQAGDTEAFF
TRBD1 | NA | TRBJ1-4 | TRBV7-9 | TGTGCCAGCAGCTTAGCAACAGGGGGTGGCGAAAAACTGTTTTTT | CASSLATGGGEKLFF
NA | NA | TRBJ1-6 | TRBV5-5 | TGTGCCAGCAGCTTTATACAGACGAGCTCCTATAATTCACCCCTCCACTTT | CASSFIQTSSYNSPLHF
TRBD2 | NA | TRBJ2-3 | TRBV4-2 | TGTGCCAGCAGCCAAGAGTCTAGCGGGGGGGCCGGCACAGATACGCAGTATTTT | CASSQESSGGAGTDTQYF
NA | once | TRBJ2-3 | TRBV11-2 | TGTGCCAGCAGCTTACAGGGGAAATCACAGTATTTT | CASSLQGKSQYF
NA | once | TRBJ1-6 | TRBV5-1 | TGCGCCAGCAGCGAACTACAACAGGGTCCGCTGAGTTCACCCCTCCACTTT | CASSELQQGPLSSPLHF